The 5 T cell receptor beta chains below were found in one sample sequenced in a study of shared clonotypes between healthy human individuals. The data were produced by immunoSEQ multiplex PCR, yet TCRdb's version contains in-frame clones alone and is incomplete. The sample carries hundreds of thousands of clones, more than 95% recorded once. The material sequenced was naive CD4+ T cells sorted from blood. Subset of the sample: CD45RA+ positively selected. These receptor sequences come from a woman in her thirties in good health.

V gene TRBV2 combines with J gene TRBJ2-7, with D possibly matching TRBD1 (5 bases). Per the germline V gene, CDR1 is SNHLY and CDR2 is FYNNEI. The CDR3 sequence is 14 residues long. V was clipped by 4 bases and J by 5 bases, with 15 bases between them. The CDR3 region has the DNA TGTGCCAGCAGTGTAGTCGGACAAGTCCACGAGCAGTACTTC. Protein product: CASSVVGQVHEQYF.

This clone appeared once. The gene calls are TRBV28 and TRBJ1-2; possible D gene TRBD1, 5 bases. V shed 6 bases and J shed 1 base, with 18 bases lying between them. CDR1 MDHEN and CDR2 SYDVKM come from the germline V gene. CDR3 size: 16 residues. This CDR3 reads CASSFWGGQRNYGYTF. The DNA for the CDR3 is TGTGCCAGCAGCTTTTGGGGGGGTCAACGTAACTATGGCTACACCTTC.

The V and J genes are TRBV7-6 and TRBJ2-7; 9 nucleotides align to TRBD1. Germline values: CDR1 SGHVS, CDR2 FNYEAQ. With V trimmed by 1 base and J by 4 bases, 8 bases remained unmatched. There are 16 residues in the CDR3. CDR3 sequence reads: CASSLEAQGAKYEQYF. CDR3 DNA sequence: TGTGCCAGCAGCTTAGAAGCACAGGGGGCAAAGTACGAGCAGTACTTC.

The rearrangement uses TRBV11-2 and TRBJ2-7; 12 bases fit TRBD1. Germline trimming cut 5 bases from V and 7 bases from J; bases unmatched to any gene: 15. The CDR3 length is 17 residues. CDR1 is SGHAT, CDR2 FQNNGV, per germline. In DNA form, the CDR3 reads TGTGCCAGCAGCCCCAGAGGGATCGGGACAGGGGGCCAAGAGCAGTACTTC. This translates into CASSPRGIGTGGQEQYF.

This clone appeared once. The gene calls are TRBV5-4 and TRBJ2-3, with a possible D match to TRBD2 (5 bases). CDR1 and CDR2 from the germline V gene are SGHNT and YYREEE (reference sequence). V lost 3 bases to trimming and J lost 0 bases, with 8 bases between them. CDR3 length: 14 amino acids. The CDR3 DNA reads as TGTGCCAGCAGCTCCCGGACTAGCACAGATACGCAGTATTTT. It specifies CASSSRTSTDTQYF. Full variable domain (missing parts from reference TRBV5-4 and TRBJ2-3): ETGVTQSPTHLIKTRGQQVTLRCSSQSGHNTVSWYQQALGQGPQFIFQYYREEENGRGNFPPRFSGLQFPNYSSELNVNALELDDSALYLCASSSRTSTDTQYFGPGTRLTVL.